This T cell receptor (beta chain) was recovered during a study of CD8+CD57+ T cells in acquired aplastic anemia (dated by TCRdb to 2016 to 2019). Regarding the study in general: DNA extracted from sorted CD4+ and CD8+ cells had a mean of approximately 3.4 ug, with a range of roughly 0.19 to 27.4 ug. A CD8+CD57+ expansion meant a frequency higher than the mean frequency seen in healthy subjects.

Flow cytometry had shown CD8+CD57+ cell expansion in the patients selected for sequencing. Every patient had severe acquired aplastic anemia, diagnosed using the International Study of Aplastic Anemia and Agranulocytosis and Camitta criteria. Patients had received no therapy at the time of blood sampling. In this study, sorted CD4+ and CD8+ T cells from the blood of healthy subjects and of severe aplastic anemia patients had their TCR repertoires deep-sequenced. In the USA, patient enrollment took place under clinicaltrials.gov protocols 00001620, 01623167, 00001397, 00071045, 00081523 and 00961064. Ficoll-Paque density gradient centrifugation was used to isolate peripheral blood mononuclear cells. Before DNA extraction, CD4+ and CD8+ T cells were sorted by FACS or by magnetic beads. Broad study findings and their caveats: CD8+ Simpson's diversity did not differ significantly between patients and healthy controls (P=0.060). Roughly 29 CD8+ CDR3 sequences were found in both patients and controls but appeared to be highly expressed in patients and within the immunodominant clones of the patients.

Genomic DNA was used as template for profiling of TCR beta VDJ combinations and CDR3 sequences. An Illumina HiSeq 2000 was the platform used for TCR repertoire sequencing. On the study's bioinformatics: TRBV/TRBJ rearrangement plots, CDR3 size and DJ length profiles, and Simpson's diversity index were used to evaluate the repertoires. Whichever DNA sequence was most abundant in the deep sequencing data was defined as the immunodominant clone. CDR3 amino acid sequences were screened for sharing across subjects and compared with published repertoires and the VDJdb database. The raw public data were reprocessed by TCRdb itself: fastp quality trimming at Q25, MiXCR clonotype calling, in-frame beta chains only. One record per CDR3 amino acid sequence lists the most common genes and DNA. These V and J calls derive from TCRdb rather than the authors' analysis. The sample includes 190,000 or so distinct CDR3 sequences, with less than 60% observed a single time. Together, the top ten hold roughly 2% of the sample.

CDR3 length: 15 amino acids, cysteine to phenylalanine. CDR3 DNA only is kept here, 45 bases in frame from base 1. Trimming removed 0 bases from V and 2 bases from J, leaving 10 bases between the germline ends. The germline V gene specifies SNHLY as CDR1 and FYNNEI as CDR2. This clonotype was seen a single time. Its target antigen remains unknown. No much larger clonotype is one base removed from it; base qualities were not supplied. Support from one read is weak. Here the chain combines TRBV2 and TRBJ2-5, with the D gene not confidently named. This TCR came from a human donor with aplastic anemia. Sequencing was carried out using sorted CD4+, CD8+, or CD8+CD57+ T cells (not recorded which) from PBMCs. CDR3 loop: CASSEARLIQETQYF. DNA sequence: TGTGCCAGCAGTGAAGCGCGGTTGATACAAGAGACCCAGTACTTC.